These T cell receptor beta chains were read from a single sample in a study of OX40 agonist ivuxolimab in advanced cancers. Sequencing used immunoSEQ multiplex PCR; TCRdb keeps in-frame clones, though not all of them. The data contain roughly 50,000 clones, about 86% of them singletons. Sequenced here: CD4+ or CD8+ T cells sorted from blood, sampled in a trial of the OX40 agonist ivuxolimab. Receptors originate from an adult with an advanced solid tumor such as melanoma, head and neck, liver or kidney cancer. CDR3s include the opening cysteine and the closing phenylalanine or tryptophan. The order of the fields is D gene, J gene, V gene, clone size, CDR3 DNA, CDR3 protein. A D gene is named only where the DNA matches it firmly. The listing skips clone size in some rows; elsewhere it reads once, few, many or a size class.

>TRBD1|TRBJ2-7|TRBV18|once
TGTGCCAGCTCAGTAGGGACAGACTCCTACGAGCAGTACTTC
CASSVGTDSYEQYF
>NA|TRBJ1-2|TRBV6-6|NA
TGTGCCAACAGACGGGGGGGGCGAAATGGCTACACCTTC
CANRRGGRNGYTF
>TRBD1|TRBJ1-2|TRBV2|NA
TGTGCCAGCAGTGTAACAGGGGGAAGAGGCTACACCTTC
CASSVTGGRGYTF
>NA|TRBJ1-3|TRBV5-4|once
TGTGCCAGCAGCTCCCATGGGGGGGCCTTTGGAAACACCATATATTTT
CASSSHGGAFGNTIYF
>NA|TRBJ1-5|TRBV10-2|NA
TGCGCCAGCAGTAAACGGGGGATTAGCAATCAGCCCCAGCATTTT
CASSKRGISNQPQHF
>NA|TRBJ1-4|TRBV7-9|NA
TGTGCCAGCAGTTGGACGGCTAATAATGAAAAACTGTTTTTT
CASSWTANNEKLFF
>TRBD1|TRBJ1-2|TRBV2|NA
TGTGCCAGCAGTTACGGACAGGGGCGAAACTATGGCTACACCTTC
CASSYGQGRNYGYTF
>NA|TRBJ1-5|TRBV14|NA
TGTGCCAGCAGCCAACCATTATACCAGCCCCAGCATTTT
CASSQPLYQPQHF
>TRBD1|TRBJ1-1|TRBV2|NA
TGTGCCAGCACCCGAAGGGGGCTGAACACTGAAGCTTTCTTT
CASTRRGLNTEAFF
>NA|TRBJ1-1|TRBV11-1|NA
TGTGCCAGCAGCTTAAGCTCTCCAGGGATTGAAGCTTTCTTT
CASSLSSPGIEAFF
>TRBD2|TRBJ2-2|TRBV11-2|NA
TGTGCCAGCAGCCTCGGGGGGGCGAACACCGGGGAGCTGTTTTTT
CASSLGGANTGELFF
>NA|TRBJ1-3|TRBV12-5|NA
TGTGCTAGTGGTTCAGGGGCTGGAAACACCATATATTTT
CASGSGAGNTIYF
>TRBD1|TRBJ2-7|TRBV18|NA
TGTGCCAGCTCACCCCGACAGGGGCCCTACGAGCAGTACTTC
CASSPRQGPYEQYF
>NA|TRBJ2-4|TRBV19|NA
TGTGCCAGTAGAGGAATAGACACTGGCAAAAACATTCAGTACTTC
CASRGIDTGKNIQYF
>NA|TRBJ1-2|TRBV7-9|once
TGTGCCAGCAGCCCCCCGGCCCTAACCCAGGGCTACACCTTC
CASSPPALTQGYTF
>TRBD2|TRBJ2-2|TRBV13|NA
TGTGCCAGCAGTTCCCCTCGGCGGGGGATCACCACCGGGGAGCTGTTTTTT
CASSSPRRGITTGELFF
>NA|TRBJ1-4|TRBV5-8|NA
TGTGCCAGCAGCCCCGGAGTGTTGGGTGCCGCTAATGAAAAACTGTTTTTT
CASSPGVLGAANEKLFF
>NA|TRBJ2-1|TRBV5-1|NA
TGCGCCAGCAGCCTGGCTAGGGGGGCCAGCTCCTACAATGAGCAGTTCTTC
CASSLARGASSYNEQFF
>NA|TRBJ2-7|TRBV18|once
TGTGCCAGCTCACCGGACGGCTACGAGCAGTACTTC
CASSPDGYEQYF
>NA|TRBJ2-7|TRBV5-4|NA
TGTGCCAGCAGCCAACTACCTGGCGCGGGGTACGAGCAGTACTTC
CASSQLPGAGYEQYF
>NA|TRBJ1-5|TRBV6-5|NA
TGTGCCAGCAGCCCAGATTCCCTCGGTCAGCCCCAGCATTTT
CASSPDSLGQPQHF
>TRBD1|TRBJ1-1|TRBV4-2|NA
TGTGCCAGCAGCCAAGATCGGACAGGAGCCGAAGCTTTCTTT
CASSQDRTGAEAFF